These 20 T cell receptor beta chains share one sample of origin, sequenced in a study of blood T cell repertoires in COVID-19. Assay: immunoSEQ multiplex PCR; the TCRdb copy retains only in-frame clones and omits some. Among about 68,000 clones listed, around 84% were seen once. Material: peripheral blood. The source is a middle-aged man with acute or convalescent COVID-19.

The chain carries TRBV10-3 and TRBJ2-3; TRBD2 agrees at 8 bases. CDR1 and CDR2 from the germline V gene are ENHRY and SYGVKD. The CDR3 sequence is 12 residues long. V lost 8 bases, J lost 3 bases, and 1 base stayed unmatched. The CDR3 sequence is CAIREGTDTQYF. CDR3 DNA: TGTGCCATCCGGGAGGGAACAGATACGCAGTATTTT.

The V and J genes are TRBV24-1 and TRBJ2-3; a possible D gene is TRBD1 (5 bases). The CDR3 length is 15 residues. Trimming pared 9 bases from V and 0 bases from J, leaving 15 bases between. Germline V gene sequence: CDR1 KGHDR, CDR2 SFDVKD. The CDR3 coding sequence is TGTGCCACCGGCCAGGGTGGAGCTAGCACAGATACGCAGTATTTT. Amino acid sequence: CATGQGGASTDTQYF.

This chain links TRBV19 with TRBJ1-5; possibly TRBD1 for D (5 bases). CDR3 length: 14 residues. V lost 3 bases to trimming and J lost 5 bases, with 11 bases between them. CDR1 LNHDA and CDR2 SQIVND come from the germline V gene (reference sequence). As DNA, the CDR3 is TGTGCCAGTAGTATGGGGGGAAACCATCAGCCCCAGCATTTT. This translates into CASSMGGNHQPQHF.

This chain connects TRBV28 to TRBJ1-3; D perhaps matches TRBD1 (6 bases). Trimming pared 6 bases from V and 0 bases from J, leaving 9 bases between. The length of the CDR3 is 14 residues. CDR1 and CDR2 (germline): MDHEN, SYDVKM. CDR3 protein: CASRKTGSGNTIYF. The CDR3 DNA follows: TGTGCCAGCAGGAAGACAGGCTCTGGAAACACCATATATTTT.

The gene calls are TRBV12-3 or TRBV12-4 and TRBJ1-1; D remains ambiguous. The V gene lost 5 bases and the J gene lost 8 bases, with 9 bases spanning the gap. The CDR3 extends over 11 amino acids. The CDR3 DNA reads as TGTGCCAGCAGTGCTAATAGAGAAGCTTTCTTT. Residues: CASSANREAFF.

The chain carries TRBV14 and TRBJ2-3; 9 bases align to TRBD1. The V gene's germline CDR1 is SGHDN and CDR2 FVKESK. The CDR3 loop spans 15 amino acids. The J segment lost 4 bases and the V segment lost 4 bases, leaving 6 bases of the junction unmatched. In DNA form, the CDR3 reads TGTGCCAGCAGCCGGAGACAGGGGGGCGCAGATACGCAGTATTTT. Its protein is CASSRRQGGADTQYF. Full variable domain (rest looked up from reference TRBV14 and TRBJ2-3): EAGVTQFPSHSVIEKGQTVTLRCDPISGHDNLYWYRRVMGKEIKFLLHFVKESKQDESGMPNNRFLAERTGGTYSTLKVQPAELEDSGVYFCASSRRQGGADTQYFGPGTRLTVL.

The CDR3 loop is CASTLAGIQETQYF. Written as DNA, the CDR3 is TGTGCCAGCACACTAGCGGGAATACAAGAGACCCAGTACTTC. V and J are TRBV6-5 and TRBJ2-5, with 10 bases aligning to TRBD2. With V trimmed by 7 bases and J by 2 bases, 4 bases remained unmatched. In germline, CDR1 is MNHEY, CDR2 SVGAGI. The CDR3 totals 14 residues.

The genes are TRBV7-2 and TRBJ1-5; D is uncertain. The V gene lost 0 bases and the J gene lost 3 bases, with 9 bases spanning the gap. CDR3 length equals 15 residues. Germline CDR1 SGHTA, CDR2 FQGNSA. CDR3 region: CASSLAGGSNQPQHF. CDR3 DNA: TGTGCCAGCAGCTTAGCCGGCGGGTCCAATCAGCCCCAGCATTTT. Using reference TRBV7-2 and TRBJ1-5 for the parts outside the CDR3, the full variable domain is GAGVSQSPSNKVTEKGKDVELRCDPISGHTALYWYRQSLGQGLEFLIYFQGNSAPDKSGLPSDRFSAERTGGSVSTLTIQRTQQEDSAVYLCASSLAGGSNQPQHFGDGTRLSIL.

This chain connects TRBV28 to TRBJ1-1; no firm D call. V was shortened by 5 bases and J by 0 bases, with 4 bases between the two germline ends. There are 12 residues in the CDR3. Germline values: CDR1 MDHEN, CDR2 SYDVKM. CDR3 DNA: TGTGCCAGCAGTAACATGAACACTGAAGCTTTCTTT. It translates to CASSNMNTEAFF.

V gene TRBV30 combines with J gene TRBJ2-2; 9 bases fit TRBD1. The CDR3 is made up of 14 amino acids. V shed 3 bases and J 3 bases; nucleotides not matched to a gene: 2. The germline V gene has CDR1 GTSNPN and CDR2 SVGIG (reference sequence). The CDR3 region is CAWRGQGYTGELFF. CDR3 bases: TGTGCCTGGAGGGGACAGGGCTACACCGGGGAGCTGTTTTTT.

The rearrangement links TRBV16 to TRBJ2-5, with D perhaps TRBD2 (6 bases). The CDR3 runs 15 residues. From germline, CDR1 is KGHSY and CDR2 FQNENV. Trimming removed 2 bases from V and 1 base from J, with 11 bases in between. CDR3: CASSQMRGAQETQYF. In DNA form, the CDR3 reads TGTGCCAGCAGCCAAATGCGGGGCGCCCAAGAGACCCAGTACTTC.

This clone appeared a few times. The J gene is TRBJ1-2, the V gene TRBV5-4; D gene uncertain. The CDR3 is 16 residues long. Trimming took 0 bases from V and 4 from J, leaving 16 bases between them. Germline CDR1 is SGHNT and CDR2 is YYREEE (reference sequence). The CDR3 reads CASSLASQPLVYGYTF. The CDR3 region has the DNA TGTGCCAGCAGCTTGGCCAGTCAGCCTCTAGTCTATGGCTACACCTTC. The entire variable domain, with the rest obtained from reference TRBV5-4 and TRBJ1-2, is as follows: ETGVTQSPTHLIKTRGQQVTLRCSSQSGHNTVSWYQQALGQGPQFIFQYYREEENGRGNFPPRFSGLQFPNYSSELNVNALELDDSALYLCASSLASQPLVYGYTFGSGTRLTVV.

The CDR3 DNA follows: TGTGCCAGCAGCAAAGCGCTGGGTAGCGGGAAGAGACGTTTTAATGAGCAGTTCTTC. As protein: CASSKALGSGKRRFNEQFF. The chain recombines TRBV21-1 with TRBJ2-1; TRBD2, as called in the table, went unchecked against the DNA. TRBV21-1 is designated a pseudogene. The CDR3 is 19 amino acids.

The rearrangement links TRBV28 to TRBJ2-7; 10 bases agree with TRBD1. J gave up 2 bases and V 3 bases, and 7 bases lay outside the gene matches. CDR1 and CDR2 (germline): MDHEN, SYDVKM. CDR3 length equals 16 residues. CDR3 loop: CASSLGGQGNTYEQYF. The CDR3 nucleotides read TGTGCCAGCAGTTTGGGGGGACAGGGGAACACCTACGAGCAGTACTTC.

A word on this clone: One end of the junction fails to match germline, which may point to a read error. CDR3: CASSWGHGETQYF. The DNA of the CDR3 is TGTGCTAGCAGCTGGGGCCACGGGGAGACCCAGTACTTC. The chain employs TRBV7-7 and TRBJ2-5; the D gene is possibly TRBD1 (5 bases). The CDR3 consists of 13 residues. CDR1 and CDR2 (germline): SSHAT, FNYEAQ (reference sequence).

V and J are TRBV7-2 and TRBJ2-3; a possible D gene is TRBD2 (6 bases). From germline, CDR1 is SGHTA and CDR2 FQGNSA. This CDR3 has 15 amino acids. Trimming pared 6 bases from V and 0 bases from J, leaving 13 bases between. The CDR3 nucleotides read TGTGCCAGCAGTATAGGCGGGACTAGCACAGATACGCAGTATTTT. Amino acid sequence: CASSIGGTSTDTQYF.

The V gene is TRBV25-1, the J gene TRBJ1-2; D ambiguous. The germline V gene encodes CDR1 MGHDK and CDR2 SYGVNS. The CDR3 has 11 amino acids. V was clipped by 9 bases and J by 4 bases, with 9 bases between them. The CDR3 is CASVSGYGYTF. DNA of the CDR3: TGTGCCAGTGTGAGCGGCTATGGCTACACCTTC.

The chain has TRBV11-2 and TRBJ2-3; unclear D gene. The ends were cut back, 5 bases at V and 1 base at J, with 13 bases in the middle. There are 15 residues in the CDR3. Germline V lookup: CDR1 SGHAT, CDR2 FQNNGV. CDR3 sequence (DNA): TGTGCCAGCAGCATCGGCGAGGTGGGCACAGATACGCAGTATTTT. Its protein product is CASSIGEVGTDTQYF. The full variable domain, its missing parts supplied by reference TRBV11-2 and TRBJ2-3, is EAGVAQSPRYKIIEKRQSVAFWCNPISGHATLYWYQQILGQGPKLLIQFQNNGVVDDSQLPKDRFSAERLKGVDSTLKIQPAKLEDSAVYLCASSIGEVGTDTQYFGPGTRLTVL.

The chain carries TRBV4-2 and TRBJ2-3; no definite D call. Germline values: CDR1 LGHNA, CDR2 YNFKEQ. The CDR3 loop spans 15 amino acids. Trimming removed 4 bases from V and 0 bases from J, with 11 bases in between. The CDR3 reads CASSRAAGSTDTQYF. In DNA form, the CDR3 reads TGTGCCAGCAGCCGAGCTGCCGGGAGCACAGATACGCAGTATTTT.

The rearrangement links TRBV19 to TRBJ1-1, with 8 bases fitting TRBD1. V lost 8 bases to trimming and J lost 6 bases; unmatched junction nucleotides: 2. This CDR3 is built from 11 residues. The germline gives CDR1 LNHDA, CDR2 SQIVND (reference sequence). Here the CDR3 DNA reads TGTGCCAGTTGGACAGGGTCTGAAGCTTTCTTT. This gives the protein CASWTGSEAFF.